The next 4 T cell receptor beta chains were all read from a single sample in a study of lymphopenia after photon versus proton radiotherapy. Generated by immunoSEQ multiplex PCR, the TCRdb table keeps only in-frame clones and is missing some. Of around 33,000 clones listed, 89% were seen once; the top ten hold 5% to 8.5%. Sequencing was performed on peripheral blood, taken from a patient treated with proton-based radiotherapy. These receptors were collected from a woman in her seventies with pancreatic cancer. Some clones in this sample may be carry-over from other donors' samples.

The chain links TRBV5-1 to TRBJ2-7; D may be TRBD1 or TRBD2 (5 bases each). V gave up 4 bases and J gave up 4 bases, with 12 bases separating them. CDR1 SGHRS and CDR2 YFSETQ come from the germline V gene. The CDR3 sequence is 13 residues long. The CDR3 coding sequence is TGCGCCAGCAGCCTGGAATGGGGGTACGAGCAGTACTTC. Its translation is CASSLEWGYEQYF.

The CDR3 loop reads CASSSRGSYEQYF. The CDR3 DNA follows: TGTGCCAGCAGCTCACGGGGTAGCTACGAGCAGTACTTC. The gene calls are TRBV7-9 and TRBJ2-7; D possibly corresponds to TRBD2 (5 bases). This CDR3 has 13 residues. Germline-derived CDR1 and CDR2 are SEHNR and FQNEAQ (reference sequence). The V and J ends lost 4 bases and 3 bases respectively, with 10 bases between them. The entire variable domain, with the rest obtained from reference TRBV7-9 and TRBJ2-7, is as follows: DTGVSQNPRHKITKRGQNVTFRCDPISEHNRLYWYRQTLGQGPEFLTYFQNEAQLEKSRLLSDRFSAERPKGSFSTLEIQRTEQGDSAMYLCASSSRGSYEQYFGPGTRLTVT.

The genes are TRBV19 and TRBJ2-5; TRBD1 aligns across 9 bases. CDR3 size: 15 residues. The V gene end was trimmed by 6 bases and the J gene end by 4 bases; junction bases not matched to a gene: 9. The germline CDR1 and CDR2 sequences are LNHDA and SQIVND (reference sequence). As DNA, the CDR3 is TGTGCCAGTAGCGCCCCGGGACAGGGTGGAGAGACCCAGTACTTC. Translation: CASSAPGQGGETQYF.

This chain uses TRBV18 with TRBJ1-1, with a weak D call TRBD1 (6 bases). Per the germline V gene, CDR1 is KGHSH and CDR2 is LQKENI. Trimming left V 5 bases short and J 3 bases short, with 10 bases between. CDR3 length: 13 amino acids. The CDR3 loop is CASSSWTDTEAFF. Here the CDR3 DNA reads TGTGCCAGCTCATCATGGACAGACACTGAAGCTTTCTTT.